The source of this T cell receptor (beta chain) is a study of blood T cell repertoires in COVID-19. TCRdb's table, derived via immunoSEQ multiplex PCR, lists solely in-frame clones and lacks some. The table includes about 180,000 clones, approximately 85% detected once. Donors in Cohort 3 who had recovered were those with two negative PCRs, healthcare professional clearance, or resolution of their symptoms. Trimming took off 1 base at V and 0 bases at J, with 4 bases between the two ends. This CDR3 region has 15 residues. From germline, CDR1 is SEHNR and CDR2 FQNEAQ (reference sequence). The sample consisted of PBMCs or T cells enriched from blood (not recorded which). The chain links TRBV7-9 to TRBJ2-6, with D unclear. This sequence originates from a woman aged 25 to 39 who had recovered from COVID-19. For the CDR3, the DNA is TGTGCCAGCAGCTTAGGAGCCTCTGGGGCCAACGTCCTGACTTTC. As protein: CASSLGASGANVLTF.